The next 5 T cell receptor beta chains were all read from a single sample in a study of blood T cell repertoires in COVID-19. Using immunoSEQ multiplex PCR, the repertoire was profiled, and TCRdb retains in-frame clones only, with some absent. The sample has tens of thousands of clones; 86% are singletons. The specimen sequenced was peripheral blood. Receptor source: an elderly woman in a cohort sampled during active or convalescent COVID-19.

This clone was counted once. This sequence joins TRBV5-1 and TRBJ1-5; 7 positions match TRBD1. Unmatched junction bases numbered 7, after V lost 5 bases and J lost 2 bases. CDR3 length: 15 amino acids. Germline V gives CDR1 SGHRS, CDR2 YFSETQ. The CDR3 region is CASRWGTGGNQPQHF. The CDR3 DNA is TGCGCCAGCAGATGGGGAACAGGGGGCAATCAGCCCCAGCATTTT.

The chain employs TRBV10-3 and TRBJ2-5; 9 nucleotides align to TRBD2. With V trimmed by 6 bases and J by 2 bases, 4 bases remained unmatched. The germline V gene encodes CDR1 ENHRY and CDR2 SYGVKD. The CDR3 is made up of 14 amino acids. CDR3 DNA: TGTGCCATCAGGTCAGCGGGAGGACAAGAGACCCAGTACTTC. This translates into CAIRSAGGQETQYF.

This clone was detected a few times. The V gene is TRBV5-4, the J gene TRBJ1-1; 9 bases align to TRBD1. Germline-derived CDR1 and CDR2 are SGHNT and YYREEE (reference sequence). Trimming at V came to 4 bases and at J to 11 bases, leaving 12 bases not matched to a gene. This CDR3 has 14 residues. The DNA for the CDR3 is TGTGCCAGCAGCCAGGGGGCGGGACAGGGCATGGCTTTCTTT. Encoded protein: CASSQGAGQGMAFF. The variable domain in full, with the rest retrieved from reference TRBV5-4 and TRBJ1-1, is ETGVTQSPTHLIKTRGQQVTLRCSSQSGHNTVSWYQQALGQGPQFIFQYYREEENGRGNFPPRFSGLQFPNYSSELNVNALELDDSALYLCASSQGAGQGMAFFGQGTRLTVV.

V usage is TRBV7-2 and J usage is TRBJ2-7; 7 positions match TRBD1. The CDR3 extends over 15 amino acids. CDR1 is SGHTA and CDR2 is FQGNSA in the germline V gene. V was clipped by 5 bases and J by 1 base; unmatched bases: 8. The CDR3 sequence: CASSPDDRVSYEQYF. The CDR3 region has the DNA TGTGCCAGCAGCCCAGACGACAGGGTTTCCTACGAGCAGTACTTC.

This chain connects TRBV11-2 to TRBJ2-7; weak D call: TRBD2 (5 bases). This CDR3 is 16 amino acids long. The germline gives CDR1 SGHAT, CDR2 FQNNGV. V was cut by 0 bases and J by 5 bases, with 17 bases left in between. The chain's CDR3 is CASSLDYPGQEDEQYF. The DNA for the CDR3 is TGTGCCAGCAGCTTAGATTACCCAGGCCAGGAGGACGAGCAGTACTTC.